This entry lists 26 T cell receptor beta chains sequenced from one sample in a study of T cell responses to AZD1222 COVID-19 vaccine. The repertoire was sequenced with immunoSEQ multiplex PCR; TCRdb's copy has only in-frame clones and lacks some. The table includes about 76,000 clones, over 65% detected once. Sequences were derived from peripheral blood, sampled 28 days after the second dose of the MenACWY control vaccine. All receptors come from an adult who received the MenACWY meningococcal vaccine as a control.

The chain has TRBV29-1 and TRBJ1-3; 8 positions match TRBD1. The CDR3 is 15 residues long. The germline gives CDR1 SQVTM, CDR2 ANQGSEA. The junction had 7 bases not matched to a gene; V was cut back by 6 bases and J by 0 bases. DNA for the CDR3: TGCAGCGTGGGGGACAGGCCAAACTCTGGAAACACCATATATTTT. This codes for CSVGDRPNSGNTIYF.

The CDR3 DNA sequence: TGTGCCAGCAGTGAAAAGGACAAATACCGTATTCAGCCCCAGCATTTT. This gives the protein CASSEKDKYRIQPQHF. The chain has TRBV6-1 and TRBJ1-5; tentative D call: TRBD1 (5 bases). CDR1 and CDR2 (germline): MNHNS, SASEGT. The V and J ends lost 2 bases and 6 bases respectively, with 17 bases between them. This CDR3 is built from 16 residues.

On this clone: At one boundary the junction diverges from the germline segment, which might be a read error. V and J are TRBV7-7 and TRBJ2-5; TRBD2 is a possible D gene (6 bases). This CDR3 region has 15 residues. From germline, CDR1 is SSHAT and CDR2 FNYEAQ (reference sequence). The CDR3 bases are TGTGCTAGCAGCTTAGTGGGAGGTACTCAAGAGACCCAGTACTTC. Protein sequence: CASSLVGGTQETQYF.

The chain has TRBV5-1 and TRBJ1-1; D remains unclear. V lost 5 bases to trimming and J lost 1 base, with 9 bases between them. The V gene's germline CDR1 is SGHRS and CDR2 YFSETQ. This CDR3 is built from 13 residues. The CDR3 protein is CASRTGPNTEAFF. The DNA of the CDR3 is TGCGCCAGCAGGACGGGTCCGAACACTGAAGCTTTCTTT.

In its sample, this clone was seen once. The CDR3 loop is CASTSEETQYF. CDR3 coding DNA: TGTGCCAGCACCTCAGAAGAGACCCAGTACTTC. This chain uses TRBV2 with TRBJ2-5; D remains ambiguous. CDR1 is SNHLY, CDR2 FYNNEI, per germline. CDR3 size: 11 residues. V was cut by 7 bases and J by 3 bases, with 6 bases left in between.

The genes are TRBV19 and TRBJ2-5; D remains unclear. Germline V gene data show CDR1 as LNHDA and CDR2 as SQIVND (reference sequence). The length of the CDR3 is 13 residues. Trimming removed 10 bases from V and 2 bases from J, with 14 bases in between. The CDR3 region is CATQRSIQETQYF. The CDR3 bases are TGTGCCACCCAAAGGTCAATACAAGAGACCCAGTACTTC.

The gene calls are TRBV19 and TRBJ1-5; TRBD1 is a possible D gene (6 bases). Germline CDR1 LNHDA, CDR2 SQIVND (reference sequence). Trimming cost V 4 bases and J 5 bases, with 15 bases left between them. CDR3 length: 15 amino acids. The CDR3 DNA reads as TGTGCCAGTAGTAGTTATTCTAGGGGGGATCAGCCCCAGCATTTT. It encodes CASSSYSRGDQPQHF.

This chain joins TRBV5-5 and TRBJ2-7, with D perhaps matching TRBD2 (6 bases). Trimming removed 4 bases from V and 5 bases from J, with 16 bases in between. Looked up from germline, CDR1 is SGHKS and CDR2 is YYEKEE (reference sequence). The CDR3 is 14 amino acids. In DNA form, the CDR3 reads TGTGCCAGCAGCCCGGGACTGGTATACAACGAGCAGTACTTC. Protein: CASSPGLVYNEQYF.

This clone occurred once. The chain carries TRBV30 and TRBJ1-6; D not certain. CDR3 length: 14 amino acids. V gave up 0 bases and J gave up 13 bases, with 16 bases separating them. Per the germline V gene, CDR1 is GTSNPN and CDR2 is SVGIG (reference sequence). The CDR3, as DNA: TGTGCCTGGAGTGTATCCTCGAGCGGGAACCCCCTCCACTTT. Translation: CAWSVSSSGNPLHF.

The chain recombines TRBV5-4 with TRBJ1-2; 7 bases agree with TRBD1. V dropped 3 bases and J dropped 6; count of bases not matched to a gene: 11. Germline V gene data show CDR1 as SGHNT and CDR2 as YYREEE (reference sequence). This CDR3 is 15 amino acids long. CDR3 sequence reads: CASSSIYDRVDGYTF. As DNA, the CDR3 is TGTGCCAGCAGCTCAATTTATGACAGGGTTGATGGCTACACCTTC.

The chain links TRBV4-2 to TRBJ1-4, with D unresolved. Between the trimmed V and J ends, which lost 0 bases and 8 bases, there was a span of 7 bases. CDR1 LGHNA and CDR2 YNFKEQ come from the germline V gene. The length of the CDR3 is 13 residues. The CDR3 nucleotides are TGTGCCAGCAGCCAAGACTATGGCGAAAAACTGTTTTTT. It yields the protein CASSQDYGEKLFF.

This rearrangement joins TRBV10-3 to TRBJ2-1, with 10 bases lining up with TRBD2. With 1 base clipped from V and 8 bases from J, the junction kept 8 bases outside the gene matches. Germline V CDR1 and CDR2: ENHRY, SYGVKD. CDR3 length equals 16 residues. This CDR3 reads CAISELSSGRLDEQFF. The CDR3 bases are TGTGCCATCAGTGAGTTGAGTAGCGGGAGGTTGGATGAGCAGTTCTTC.

The V call is TRBV15, the J call TRBJ2-1; 7 bases match TRBD2. The V gene end was trimmed by 8 bases and the J gene end by 0 bases; junction bases not matched to a gene: 16. CDR1 is LNHNV, CDR2 YYDKDF, per germline (reference sequence). The CDR3 is 18 residues long. The CDR3 here is CATPSPAGPTSSYNEQFF. DNA of the CDR3: TGTGCCACCCCCTCCCCAGCGGGGCCCACTAGCTCCTACAATGAGCAGTTCTTC.

This clone was recorded only once. The DNA for the CDR3 is TGTGCTAGTGGTTTGGCCCCGGGGGGGACAGGGGCCGCACTGGATGGCTACACCTTC. Protein sequence: CASGLAPGGTGAALDGYTF. The V gene is TRBV12-5, the J gene TRBJ1-2, with 10 bases lining up with TRBD1. This CDR3 is built from 19 residues. Per the germline V gene, CDR1 is LGHNT and CDR2 is FRNRAP. V lost 1 base, J lost 6 bases, and 17 bases stayed unmatched.

V usage is TRBV5-4 and J usage is TRBJ2-5; D is ambiguous. Per germline, CDR1 SGHNT and CDR2 YYREEE (reference sequence). This CDR3 is 15 amino acids long. V was pared by 0 bases and J by 5 bases, with 14 bases between. The CDR3 sequence is CASSLAPLGSETQYF. The CDR3 nucleotides read TGTGCCAGCAGCTTGGCCCCCCTTGGGTCGGAGACCCAGTACTTC.

J is TRBJ2-1 and V is TRBV5-4; TRBD2 aligns across 10 bases. Germline V CDR1 and CDR2: SGHNT, YYREEE (reference sequence). This CDR3 is built from 11 residues. Losses at the gene ends were 7 bases for V and 16 bases for J; bases not matched to a gene: 8. In DNA form, the CDR3 reads TGTGCCAGCGGAACCGGGACTAGCGTTTTCTTC. Amino acid sequence: CASGTGTSVFF.

The chain carries TRBV6-5 and TRBJ2-3; possible D gene TRBD2, 6 bases. The CDR3 length is 14 residues. Trimming removed 6 bases at V and 0 bases at J, with 10 bases between. The germline CDR1 and CDR2 sequences are MNHEY and SVGAGI. CDR3 sequence reads: CASSRDSSTDTQYF. CDR3 DNA sequence: TGTGCCAGCAGCCGGGACTCCAGCACAGATACGCAGTATTTT.

The rearrangement joins TRBV11-1 to TRBJ2-2; 8 nucleotides match TRBD1. The CDR3 is made up of 15 amino acids. Germline trimming cut 3 bases from V and 1 base from J; bases unmatched to any gene: 1. The germline V gene has CDR1 SGHAT and CDR2 FQDESV (reference sequence). The CDR3 protein is CASSLGQVNTGELFF. The CDR3 DNA reads as TGTGCCAGCAGCTTGGGACAGGTGAACACCGGGGAGCTGTTTTTT.

The genes are TRBV27 and TRBJ1-1; TRBD1 aligns across 8 bases. The CDR3 consists of 15 residues. Germline trimming cut 5 bases from V and 3 bases from J; bases unmatched to any gene: 8. Germline CDR1 is MNHEY and CDR2 is SMNVEV (reference sequence). Here the CDR3 reads CASSPNGQGHTEAFF. In DNA form, the CDR3 reads TGTGCCAGCAGTCCAAATGGACAGGGCCACACTGAAGCTTTCTTT.

The chain carries TRBV3-1 (or the pseudogene TRBV3-2) and TRBJ1-4; D perhaps matches TRBD1 (6 bases). The germline V gene encodes CDR1 LGHDT and CDR2 YNNKEL (reference sequence). Trimming cost V 0 bases and J 8 bases, with 16 bases left between them. This CDR3 contains 16 residues. The CDR3 sequence is CASSQETLQGSEKLFF. Written as DNA, the CDR3 is TGTGCCAGCAGCCAAGAGACGTTACAGGGTAGCGAAAAACTGTTTTTT.

The V gene is TRBV4-2, the J gene TRBJ2-1; 7 positions match TRBD2. V lost 3 bases, J lost 2 bases, and 7 bases stayed unmatched. Germline CDR1 LGHNA, CDR2 YNFKEQ. The length of the CDR3 is 16 residues. CDR3 sequence reads: CASSQFGEGPYNEQFF. CDR3 bases: TGTGCCAGCAGCCAGTTCGGGGAGGGCCCCTACAATGAGCAGTTCTTC.

The CDR3: CASSIYMGDSFTGELFF. The CDR3 coding sequence is TGTGCCAGTAGTATATACATGGGGGACTCCTTCACCGGGGAGCTGTTTTTT. The V gene is TRBV19, the J gene TRBJ2-2; D is possibly TRBD2 (6 bases). Germline V CDR1 and CDR2: LNHDA, SQIVND (reference sequence). The CDR3 extends over 17 amino acids. Between the trimmed V and J ends, which lost 2 bases and 4 bases, there was a span of 17 bases.

This chain links TRBV5-1 with TRBJ2-2; TRBD1 matches 9 bases. The germline CDR1 and CDR2 sequences are SGHRS and YFSETQ. V shed 2 bases, J shed 0 bases, and the junction held 5 bases outside the gene matches. The CDR3 has 17 amino acids. CDR3 region: CASSFDRGFPNTGELFF. CDR3 coding DNA: TGCGCCAGCAGCTTTGACAGGGGGTTCCCGAACACCGGGGAGCTGTTTTTT.

The sample holds one count of this clone. The chain is built from TRBV5-1 and TRBJ2-7; TRBD1 matches 7 bases. Unmatched junction bases numbered 3, after V lost 0 bases and J lost 0 bases. Per germline, CDR1 SGHRS and CDR2 YFSETQ. The CDR3 covers 15 residues. The chain's CDR3 is CASSLGGQTSYEQYF. In nucleotides, the CDR3 is TGCGCCAGCAGCTTGGGGGGACAGACCTCCTACGAGCAGTACTTC.

This CDR3 is CATSRGRQETQYF. CDR3 DNA: TGTGCCACCAGCAGGGGTCGCCAAGAGACCCAGTACTTC. This rearrangement joins TRBV15 to TRBJ2-5, with no clear D. The CDR3 runs 13 residues. Trimming took off 3 bases at V and 1 base at J, with 6 bases between the two ends. Germline V gene sequence: CDR1 LNHNV, CDR2 YYDKDF (reference sequence).

The rearrangement links TRBV28 to TRBJ2-5; TRBD2 matches at 8 bases. V lost 3 bases to trimming and J lost 2 bases; unmatched junction nucleotides: 5. The CDR3 sequence is 15 residues long. Germline CDR1 reads MDHEN; CDR2 reads SYDVKM. CDR3 coding DNA: TGTGCCAGCAGTTTCGTAACGGGAGGGCAAGAGACCCAGTACTTC. Translated: CASSFVTGGQETQYF.